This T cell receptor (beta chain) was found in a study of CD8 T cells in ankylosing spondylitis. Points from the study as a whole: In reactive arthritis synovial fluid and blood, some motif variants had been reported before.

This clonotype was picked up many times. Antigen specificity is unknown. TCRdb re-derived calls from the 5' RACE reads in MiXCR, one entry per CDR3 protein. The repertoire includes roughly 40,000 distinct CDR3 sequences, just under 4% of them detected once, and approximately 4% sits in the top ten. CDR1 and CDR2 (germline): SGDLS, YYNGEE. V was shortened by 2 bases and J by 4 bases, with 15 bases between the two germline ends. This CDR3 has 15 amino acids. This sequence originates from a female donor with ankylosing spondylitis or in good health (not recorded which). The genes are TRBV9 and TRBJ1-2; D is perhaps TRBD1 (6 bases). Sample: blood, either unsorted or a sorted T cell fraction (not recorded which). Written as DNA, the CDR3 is TGTGCCAGCAGCGTTTCCACAGGGAAATCCTATGGCTACACCTTC. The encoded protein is CASSVSTGKSYGYTF.